Listed below are T cell receptor beta chains from one sample, sequenced in a study of cytomegalovirus exposure and HLA in healthy donors. The data were produced by immunoSEQ multiplex PCR, yet TCRdb's version contains in-frame clones alone and is incomplete. Found here are roughly 200,000 clones, more than 75% of them singletons; the top ten hold approximately 7.7%. Source material: PBMCs. These receptors originate from a man aged 25 to 40 in good health and CMV-seropositive. The CDR3 runs from the conserved cysteine through the conserved F or W. The order of the fields is V gene, J gene, clone size, CDR3 length, D gene, CDR3 protein, CDR3 DNA. D genes are given only for firm matches. Clone size is shown for a subset of rows, as once, few, many or a class of expanded clone.

V: TRBV20-1
J: TRBJ1-4
size: -
length: 11
D: -
CDR3: CSARSSGYLFF
DNA: TGCAGTGCTAGGTCCTCAGGTTACCTGTTTTTT

V: TRBV18
J: TRBJ2-2
size: -
length: 17
D: -
CDR3: CASSPRTTQGATGELFF
DNA: TGTGCCAGCTCACCACGAACCACCCAAGGGGCCACCGGGGAGCTGTTTTTT

V: TRBV9
J: TRBJ1-3
size: -
length: 15
D: TRBD1
CDR3: CASSKQGAKGNTIYF
DNA: TGTGCCAGCAGTAAACAGGGGGCGAAAGGAAACACCATATATTTT

V: TRBV6-1
J: TRBJ2-2
size: -
length: 16
D: TRBD2
CDR3: CASSGLAGRYTGELFF
DNA: TGTGCCAGCAGTGGACTAGCGGGGAGGTACACCGGGGAGCTGTTTTTT

V: TRBV7-9
J: TRBJ1-1
size: -
length: 14
D: -
CDR3: CASSLGVGNTEAFF
DNA: TGTGCCAGCAGCTTGGGGGTCGGTAACACTGAAGCTTTCTTT

V: TRBV27
J: TRBJ1-5
size: -
length: 13
D: -
CDR3: CASSFERNQPQHF
DNA: TGTGCCAGCAGTTTCGAGAGAAATCAGCCCCAGCATTTT

V: TRBV5-6
J: TRBJ1-1
size: -
length: 14
D: -
CDR3: CASSFSPRPGEAFF
DNA: TGTGCCAGCAGCTTTAGCCCCAGGCCGGGTGAAGCTTTCTTT

V: TRBV30
J: TRBJ2-7
size: -
length: 13
D: -
CDR3: CAGARGRNYEQYF
DNA: TGTGCCGGGGCGAGGGGCCGTAACTACGAGCAGTACTTC

V: TRBV30
J: TRBJ1-1
size: -
length: 11
D: -
CDR3: CAWSVRYRPFF
DNA: TGTGCCTGGAGTGTACGCTACCGGCCTTTCTTT

V: TRBV2
J: TRBJ2-3
size: -
length: 12
D: -
CDR3: CASSVGLGTQYF
DNA: TGTGCCAGCAGTGTGGGGCTGGGGACGCAGTATTTT

V: TRBV5-1
J: TRBJ1-5
size: few
length: 12
D: TRBD1
CDR3: CASSSGQGPQHF
DNA: TGCGCCAGCAGCTCGGGACAGGGGCCCCAGCATTTT

V: TRBV9
J: TRBJ2-5
size: -
length: 14
D: TRBD2
CDR3: CASSQGLAQETQYF
DNA: TGTGCCAGCAGCCAAGGACTAGCACAAGAGACCCAGTACTTC

V: TRBV27
J: TRBJ2-3
size: once
length: 13
D: -
CDR3: CASSLGRTDTQYF
DNA: TGTGCCAGCAGTTTAGGGAGGACCGATACGCAGTATTTT

V: TRBV4-1
J: TRBJ1-5
size: -
length: 15
D: -
CDR3: CASSQEYRTIGSQHF
DNA: TGCGCCAGCAGCCAAGAATACAGGACTATTGGGTCACAGCATTTT

V: TRBV5-8
J: TRBJ1-5
size: -
length: 15
D: -
CDR3: CASSLEGFSNQPQHF
DNA: TGTGCCAGCAGCCTGGAGGGGTTTAGCAATCAGCCCCAGCATTTT

V: TRBV9
J: TRBJ2-7
size: once
length: 15
D: TRBD2
CDR3: CASSVDTGGLYEQYF
DNA: TGTGCCAGCAGCGTAGACACGGGAGGACTATACGAGCAGTACTTC

V: TRBV27
J: TRBJ2-7
size: -
length: 15
D: TRBD2
CDR3: CASSLLSGSAYEQYF
DNA: TGTGCCAGCAGTTTACTGAGCGGGAGTGCCTACGAGCAGTACTTC

V: TRBV6-5
J: TRBJ1-4
size: -
length: 16
D: -
CDR3: CASSYSDTATNEKLFF
DNA: TGTGCCAGCAGTTACTCGGACACAGCAACTAATGAAAAACTGTTTTTT

V: TRBV27
J: TRBJ2-2
size: -
length: 16
D: TRBD1
CDR3: CASGRKRTGKTGELFF
DNA: TGTGCCAGCGGGAGAAAAAGGACAGGGAAGACCGGGGAGCTGTTTTTT

V: TRBV9
J: TRBJ2-2
size: few
length: 14
D: TRBD1
CDR3: CASRRTGGTGELFF
DNA: TGTGCCAGCAGAAGGACAGGGGGAACCGGGGAGCTGTTTTTT

V: TRBV27
J: TRBJ1-2
size: -
length: 18
D: TRBD1
CDR3: CASKKGTEQDLANYGYTF
DNA: TGTGCCAGCAAAAAGGGGACAGAACAAGACCTAGCTAACTATGGCTACACCTTC

V: TRBV10-3
J: TRBJ1-2
size: -
length: 12
D: -
CDR3: CAPRGLTLGYTF
DNA: TGTGCCCCCCGAGGTCTTACCCTCGGCTACACCTTC

V: TRBV2
J: TRBJ2-1
size: -
length: 16
D: TRBD2
CDR3: CASSPKLAGEIHEQFF
DNA: TGTGCCAGCAGTCCCAAACTAGCGGGAGAAATCCATGAGCAGTTCTTC

V: TRBV29-1
J: TRBJ2-2
size: -
length: 14
D: -
CDR3: CSVVGPANTGELFF
DNA: TGCAGCGTTGTTGGTCCGGCGAACACCGGGGAGCTGTTTTTT

V: TRBV5-4
J: TRBJ1-6
size: -
length: 14
D: TRBD1
CDR3: CASSSDRGDSPLHF
DNA: TGTGCCAGCAGCTCGGACAGGGGAGATTCACCCCTCCACTTT

V: TRBV5-1
J: TRBJ1-3
size: -
length: 16
D: -
CDR3: CASSLDVREGGNTIYF
DNA: TGCGCCAGCAGCTTGGACGTCAGGGAGGGAGGAAACACCATATATTTT

V: TRBV2
J: TRBJ1-2
size: -
length: 15
D: -
CDR3: CASSEGDTANYGYTF
DNA: TGTGCCAGCAGTGAGGGGGACACTGCTAACTATGGCTACACCTTC

V: TRBV2
J: TRBJ2-7
size: -
length: 16
D: TRBD2
CDR3: CASSPSRGGPSYEQYF
DNA: TGTGCCAGCAGTCCGTCCCGGGGGGGGCCTTCTTACGAGCAGTACTTC

V: TRBV7-2
J: TRBJ2-1
size: once
length: 13
D: -
CDR3: CASSSRQDNEQFF
DNA: TGTGCCAGCAGCTCGAGACAGGACAATGAGCAGTTCTTC

V: TRBV10-3
J: TRBJ2-7
size: once
length: 14
D: TRBD2
CDR3: CAIGPGLAGGKQYF
DNA: TGTGCCATCGGGCCGGGACTAGCGGGAGGGAAGCAGTACTTC

V: TRBV9
J: TRBJ2-5
size: -
length: 14
D: TRBD1
CDR3: CASSVGQGQETQYF
DNA: TGTGCCAGCAGCGTAGGACAGGGTCAAGAGACCCAGTACTTC

V: TRBV7-3
J: TRBJ2-7
size: -
length: 15
D: TRBD2
CDR3: CASSQHPGLVGEQYF
DNA: TGTGCCAGCAGCCAACATCCGGGACTAGTAGGCGAGCAGTACTTC

V: TRBV7-2
J: TRBJ2-1
size: -
length: 14
D: TRBD2
CDR3: CASSLVLAGDEQFF
DNA: TGTGCCAGCAGCTTAGTATTAGCGGGCGATGAGCAGTTCTTC

V: TRBV5-1
J: TRBJ1-1
size: -
length: 16
D: -
CDR3: CASSLVAAGAGTEAFF
DNA: TGCGCCAGCAGCTTGGTGGCCGCGGGGGCAGGCACTGAAGCTTTCTTT

V: TRBV9
J: TRBJ1-2
size: once
length: 14
D: -
CDR3: CASSPTHRTGGYTF
DNA: TGTGCCAGCAGCCCGACGCATCGGACGGGCGGCTACACCTTC

V: TRBV19
J: TRBJ1-2
size: -
length: 14
D: -
CDR3: CASKDSPSNYGYTF
DNA: TGTGCCAGCAAGGACAGTCCTTCTAACTATGGCTACACCTTC

V: TRBV13
J: TRBJ2-3
size: -
length: 17
D: TRBD1
CDR3: CASSLSLGGESTDTQYF
DNA: TGTGCCAGCAGCCTCTCACTAGGGGGCGAGAGCACAGATACGCAGTATTTT

V: TRBV4-3
J: TRBJ1-2
size: -
length: 15
D: -
CDR3: CASSQDTIVTYGYTF
DNA: TGCGCCAGCAGCCAAGATACAATCGTAACTTATGGCTACACCTTC

V: TRBV5-6
J: TRBJ2-3
size: once
length: 15
D: -
CDR3: CASSGPQQGPDTQYF
DNA: TGTGCCAGCAGCGGACCCCAACAGGGTCCAGATACGCAGTATTTT

V: TRBV19
J: TRBJ2-7
size: -
length: 13
D: TRBD1
CDR3: CASSPGTVGEQYF
DNA: TGTGCCAGTAGTCCAGGGACAGTAGGCGAGCAGTACTTC

V: TRBV6-6
J: TRBJ2-5
size: -
length: 12
D: -
CDR3: CASMTGAETQYF
DNA: TGTGCCAGCATGACGGGAGCAGAGACCCAGTACTTC

V: TRBV14
J: TRBJ2-5
size: once
length: 14
D: -
CDR3: CASSQVNMRGTQYF
DNA: TGTGCCAGCAGCCAAGTCAACATGAGAGGGACCCAGTACTTC

V: TRBV7-6
J: TRBJ2-5
size: -
length: 12
D: -
CDR3: CASSSGLETQYF
DNA: TGTGCCAGCAGCTCCGGACTGGAGACCCAGTACTTC

V: TRBV19
J: TRBJ1-4
size: once
length: 13
D: -
CDR3: CASRIAQGEKLFF
DNA: TGTGCCAGTAGGATCGCACAGGGCGAAAAACTGTTTTTT

V: TRBV9
J: TRBJ2-1
size: -
length: 18
D: TRBD2
CDR3: CASSVAPISGRRMDEQFF
DNA: TGTGCCAGCAGCGTAGCACCAATTAGCGGGAGAAGGATGGATGAGCAGTTCTTC

V: TRBV6-1
J: TRBJ2-7
size: -
length: 13
D: -
CDR3: CASSDGIPYEQYF
DNA: TGTGCCAGCAGTGATGGGATCCCCTACGAGCAGTACTTC

V: TRBV7-9
J: TRBJ1-2
size: -
length: 16
D: TRBD1
CDR3: CASSLPRGDSNYGYTF
DNA: TGTGCCAGCAGCCTGCCCAGAGGGGACAGCAACTATGGCTACACCTTC

V: TRBV4-1
J: TRBJ1-2
size: once
length: 16
D: TRBD1
CDR3: CASSRELQGAVYGYTF
DNA: TGCGCCAGCAGCCGAGAACTACAGGGGGCTGTCTATGGCTACACCTTC

V: TRBV10-3
J: TRBJ2-2
size: -
length: 11
D: -
CDR3: CAISSTGELFF
DNA: TGTGCCATCTCAAGCACCGGGGAGCTGTTTTTT

V: TRBV7-2
J: TRBJ2-7
size: -
length: 16
D: TRBD2
CDR3: CASSWRLAGAPYEQYF
DNA: TGTGCCAGCAGCTGGAGACTAGCGGGGGCCCCCTACGAGCAGTACTTC

V: TRBV19
J: TRBJ1-2
size: -
length: 13
D: -
CDR3: CATEEGTGYGYTF
DNA: TGTGCCACCGAGGAGGGAACTGGCTATGGCTACACCTTC

V: TRBV27
J: TRBJ2-1
size: -
length: 16
D: -
CDR3: CASSLVGAGAYNEQFF
DNA: TGTGCCAGCAGTTTAGTAGGGGCAGGGGCCTACAATGAGCAGTTCTTC

V: TRBV2
J: TRBJ1-5
size: -
length: 13
D: -
CDR3: CASSEDIPLPQHF
DNA: TGTGCCAGCAGTGAAGACATTCCACTGCCCCAGCATTTT

V: TRBV5-1
J: TRBJ1-6
size: -
length: 16
D: TRBD1
CDR3: CASSFAGDRANSPLHF
DNA: TGCGCCAGCAGCTTCGCCGGGGACAGGGCTAATTCACCCCTCCACTTT

V: TRBV29-1
J: TRBJ1-1
size: -
length: 11
D: -
CDR3: CSVSEGTEAFF
DNA: TGCAGCGTTTCAGAGGGCACTGAAGCTTTCTTT

V: TRBV7-2
J: TRBJ1-3
size: -
length: 15
D: -
CDR3: CASTWGPSSGNTIYF
DNA: TGTGCCAGCACTTGGGGGCCGAGCTCTGGAAACACCATATATTTT

V: TRBV30
J: TRBJ1-5
size: -
length: 20
D: -
CDR3: CAWSFGGGVSARVGDQPQHF
DNA: TGTGCCTGGAGTTTCGGGGGGGGAGTTTCGGCCCGGGTAGGGGATCAGCCCCAGCATTTT

V: TRBV18
J: TRBJ2-7
size: -
length: 13
D: -
CDR3: CASSPATPGEQYF
DNA: TGTGCCAGCTCACCCGCGACCCCGGGCGAGCAGTACTTC

V: TRBV29-1
J: TRBJ1-1
size: -
length: 14
D: TRBD1
CDR3: CSVLQGIGYTEAFF
DNA: TGCAGCGTCCTACAGGGGATAGGATATACTGAAGCTTTCTTT